These 28 T cell receptor beta chains share one sample of origin, sequenced in a study of T cell repertoires in cytomegalovirus infection (dated by TCRdb to between 2018 and 2021). Sequencing used an Illumina HiSeq 1500. TCRdb reworked the public reads: Q25 trimming with fastp, MiXCR clone assembly, productive beta chains retained. Rows are combined by CDR3 protein, so each entry shows the most common genes and DNA. The sample table shows around 71,000 distinct CDR3 sequences, and approximately 20% are seen once. The leading ten clones occupy approximately 61% of the sample. The sample's treatment or condition label, decoded: in vitro stimulation with specific CMV peptide epitopes to enrich CMV-specific T cells. Their cognate antigens are unknown. The input for sequencing was CD8+ T cells from cultured PBMCs, taken from culture after CMV antigen stimulation. The receptors were gathered from a human donor in good health (CMV status not recorded). Some clones in this sample may be carry-over from other donors' samples.

This clonotype was picked up a small number of times. This chain connects TRBV7-2 to TRBJ2-7; 9 positions agree with TRBD1. Germline lookup yields CDR1 SGHTA and CDR2 FQGNSA. Trimming cost V 2 bases and J 4 bases; bases outside gene matches: 3. This CDR3 is built from 14 residues. The CDR3 DNA reads TGTGCCAGCAGCTTAAACAGGGGGCGGTACGAGCAGTACTTC. It specifies CASSLNRGRYEQYF. Complete variable domain (other parts from reference TRBV7-2 and TRBJ2-7): GAGVSQSPSNKVTEKGKDVELRCDPISGHTALYWYRQSLGQGLEFLIYFQGNSAPDKSGLPSDRFSAERTGGSVSTLTIQRTQQEDSAVYLCASSLNRGRYEQYFGPGTRLTVT.

The rearrangement links TRBV20-1 to TRBJ2-7; 7 bases map to TRBD1. The CDR3 length is 12 residues. Germline V lookup: CDR1 DFQATT, CDR2 SNEGSKA (reference sequence). CDR3 sequence: CSLSGGGYEQYF. In DNA form, the CDR3 reads TGCAGCCTATCAGGGGGTGGTTACGAGCAGTACTTC.

This clonotype was seen only a few times. This chain uses TRBV7-8 with TRBJ2-5; D is ambiguous. V lost 5 bases to trimming and J lost 3 bases, with 13 bases between them. CDR1 and CDR2 (germline): SGHVS, FQNEAQ. The CDR3 consists of 14 residues. This CDR3 reads CASSVGNPKETQYF. DNA of the CDR3: TGTGCCAGCAGCGTCGGCAACCCTAAAGAGACCCAGTACTTC.

Only a few counts were recorded for this clonotype. The genes are TRBV12-3 or TRBV12-4 and TRBJ1-5; D not certain. The CDR3 spans 15 residues. V was clipped by 3 bases and J by 2 bases, with 11 bases between them. DNA for the CDR3: TGTGCCAGCAGTTTGGAGGGTCGTGGCAATCAGCCCCAGCATTTT. Translated: CASSLEGRGNQPQHF.

The sample holds many counts of this clonotype. This sequence joins TRBV12-3 or TRBV12-4 and TRBJ2-1; D may be TRBD1 (5 bases). Trimming removed 3 bases at V and 8 bases at J, with 5 bases between. The CDR3 length is 11 residues. CDR3 nucleotide sequence: TGTGCCAGCAGTTTGGGGCATGAGCAGTTCTTC. It is translated as CASSLGHEQFF.

The rearrangement uses TRBV4-2 and TRBJ2-1; D unclear. The germline V gene encodes CDR1 LGHNA and CDR2 YNFKEQ. The length of the CDR3 is 14 residues. Deletions cut 0 bases from V and 7 bases from J, with 10 bases between. CDR3 sequence: CASSQESTFNEQFF. CDR3 coding DNA: TGTGCCAGCAGCCAAGAGTCCACCTTTAATGAGCAGTTCTTC.

The chain is built from TRBV20-1 and TRBJ1-6, with no clear D. The CDR3 has 15 amino acids. The germline gives CDR1 DFQATT, CDR2 SNEGSKA (reference sequence). Trimming stripped 5 bases from V and 8 bases from J, with 19 bases between. The DNA for the CDR3 is TGCAGTGCTGGGCTCTACGGACCGCATGATTCACCCCTCCACTTT. This codes for CSAGLYGPHDSPLHF.

This clonotype has a handful of counts. The V and J genes are TRBV7-9 and TRBJ2-1; D is unclear. The CDR3 is made up of 13 amino acids. Germline V gene lookup returns CDR1 SEHNR and CDR2 FQNEAQ (reference sequence). V was trimmed by 4 bases and J by 10 bases, leaving 14 bases between them. The chain's CDR3 is CASSSSSRGEQFF. The CDR3 nucleotides are TGTGCCAGCAGCTCCAGCAGCCGTGGAGAGCAGTTCTTC.

CDR3 loop: CASSGNGRAGNTIYF. In DNA form, the CDR3 reads TGTGCCAGCAGCGGTAACGGCAGGGCTGGAAACACCATATATTTT. The J gene is TRBJ1-3, the V gene TRBV7-9; TRBD1 is a possible D gene (5 bases). CDR3 length equals 15 residues. The germline V gene encodes CDR1 SEHNR and CDR2 FQNEAQ (reference sequence). V was cut by 5 bases and J by 2 bases, with 13 bases left in between.

The chain is built from TRBV7-2 and TRBJ2-1, with 9 positions matching TRBD2. This CDR3 has 16 residues. The germline V gene has CDR1 SGHTA and CDR2 FQGNSA. V gave up 5 bases and J gave up 3 bases; unmatched junction bases: 8. CDR3 in amino acids: CASSRGSGGLYNEQFF. The CDR3 DNA is TGTGCCAGCAGCCGCGGGAGCGGGGGGCTCTACAATGAGCAGTTCTTC.

This clonotype has at least ten counts. The V call is TRBV7-8, the J call TRBJ2-2, with D possibly TRBD2 on 6 matching bases. The V end was cut by 5 bases, the J end by 1 base, with 11 bases between. CDR3 length: 15 residues. CDR1 is SGHVS, CDR2 FQNEAQ, per germline. CDR3 in amino acids: CASSPGTGNTGELFF. The CDR3 DNA reads TGTGCCAGCAGCCCTGGGACTGGGAACACCGGGGAGCTGTTTTTT.

The V and J genes are TRBV5-1 and TRBJ2-7; D remains unclear. The CDR3 has 14 residues. The germline V and J ends were trimmed by 3 bases and 1 base, with 11 bases remaining between them. Germline V lookup: CDR1 SGHRS, CDR2 YFSETQ. As DNA, the CDR3 is TGCGCCAGCAGCTCGGACGGAACTTCCTACGAGCAGTACTTC. This sequence encodes CASSSDGTSYEQYF.

Only a few counts were recorded for this clonotype. This sequence joins TRBV12-3 or TRBV12-4 and TRBJ1-6; D is perhaps TRBD1 (5 bases). With 6 bases removed from V and 7 bases from J, the gap between germline ends came to 13 bases. The CDR3 runs 14 residues. The CDR3 nucleotides read TGTGCCAGCAGCCGGGACCAGGGAAATTCACCCCTCCACTTT. It specifies CASSRDQGNSPLHF.

This clonotype has more than one count but fewer than ten. The chain combines TRBV10-3 with TRBJ1-2; possibly TRBD1 for D (5 bases). V lost 6 bases and J 1 base, leaving 12 bases between the germline ends. This CDR3 spans 14 amino acids. Per germline, CDR1 ENHRY and CDR2 SYGVKD. CDR3 DNA sequence: TGTGCCATCAGGGACACCGACCTTAACTATGGCTACACCTTC. Translation: CAIRDTDLNYGYTF.

This clonotype was recorded a few times. The chain is built from TRBV7-2 and TRBJ2-2; 8 bases are a match to TRBD1. The CDR3 is made up of 16 amino acids. Germline V gene sequence: CDR1 SGHTA, CDR2 FQGNSA. V was clipped by 5 bases and J by 6 bases; unmatched bases: 11. CDR3 coding DNA: TGTGCCAGCAGCCTGAACCGGGGACAGGCGTCCGGGGAGCTGTTTTTT. Translating gives CASSLNRGQASGELFF.

This clonotype was picked up a small number of times. The rearrangement uses TRBV6-1 and TRBJ1-1; possibly TRBD1 for D (5 bases). Trimming removed 0 bases from V and 9 bases from J, with 11 bases in between. The CDR3 extends over 13 amino acids. CDR1 is MNHNS, CDR2 SASEGT, per germline. The CDR3 DNA is TGTGCCAGCAGTGAAGCGTTGGGGGATAAAGCTTTCTTT. It encodes CASSEALGDKAFF.

This clonotype was observed a handful of times. The genes are TRBV12-3 or TRBV12-4 and TRBJ2-1; the D call may be TRBD1 or TRBD2 (5 bases each). The V gene lost 5 bases and the J gene lost 4 bases, with 9 bases spanning the gap. The CDR3 is made up of 13 amino acids. CDR3 in DNA: TGTGCCAGCAGTCCGGGACGATACAATGAGCAGTTCTTC. Translated: CASSPGRYNEQFF.

V usage is TRBV7-6 and J usage is TRBJ2-7; 8 nucleotides align to TRBD1. This CDR3 is 17 amino acids long. V shed 1 base, J shed 5 bases, and the junction held 13 bases outside the gene matches. The germline V gene has CDR1 SGHVS and CDR2 FNYEAQ. This CDR3 reads CASSLDIGQGSTNEQYF. The DNA of the CDR3 is TGTGCCAGCAGCTTAGACATCGGACAGGGTTCAACCAACGAGCAGTACTTC.

The sample holds a few counts of this clonotype. This chain's CDR3 is CASSFDLSPYNEQFF. CDR3 DNA: TGTGCCAGCAGCTTTGACCTCTCGCCCTACAATGAGCAGTTCTTC. V and J are TRBV7-2 and TRBJ2-1; D gene uncertain. The germline gives CDR1 SGHTA, CDR2 FQGNSA. The CDR3 is 15 amino acids. V lost 3 bases and J 2 bases, leaving 11 bases between the germline ends.

This clonotype is a singleton in its sample. The V gene is TRBV28, the J gene TRBJ1-1, with 12 bases identical to TRBD1. Germline CDR1 and CDR2: MDHEN and SYDVKM. The V segment lost 4 bases and the J segment 4 bases; nucleotides outside the gene matches: 4. CDR3 length: 15 amino acids. This chain's CDR3 is CASSSGTGGVTEAFF. The CDR3 DNA reads TGTGCCAGCAGTTCCGGGACAGGGGGCGTCACTGAAGCTTTCTTT.

The chain uses TRBV6-6 and TRBJ2-3; the match to TRBD1 covers 12 bases. The CDR3 consists of 16 residues. With 2 bases clipped from V and 6 bases from J, the junction kept 6 bases outside the gene matches. The V gene's germline CDR1 is MNHNY and CDR2 SVGAGI (reference sequence). CDR3 amino acids: CASSYGGTGGKDTQYF. The CDR3 region has the DNA TGTGCCAGCAGTTACGGCGGGACAGGGGGCAAGGATACGCAGTATTTT.

This clonotype has more than one count but fewer than ten. This chain uses TRBV7-2 with TRBJ2-1; 9 bases agree with TRBD1. The CDR3 loop spans 16 amino acids. Unmatched junction bases numbered 11, after V lost 5 bases and J lost 6 bases. The germline V gene has CDR1 SGHTA and CDR2 FQGNSA. This CDR3 is CASSRYGTGPFNEQFF. The CDR3 DNA reads TGTGCCAGCAGCCGATACGGGACAGGGCCTTTCAATGAGCAGTTCTTC.

This clonotype was observed many times. The chain links TRBV11-2 to TRBJ2-3; 8 bases line up with TRBD1. The J segment lost 5 bases and the V segment lost 0 bases, leaving 10 bases of the junction unmatched. The length of the CDR3 is 17 residues. Per germline, CDR1 SGHAT and CDR2 FQNNGV. The CDR3 loop reads CASSLETDRGKRDTQYF. The CDR3 DNA reads TGTGCCAGCAGCTTAGAAACCGACAGGGGCAAGAGAGATACGCAGTATTTT.

V and J are TRBV6-1 and TRBJ2-3; 8 positions match TRBD2. J lost 4 bases, V lost 0 bases, and 6 bases had no gene match. This CDR3 spans 16 amino acids. Germline V lookup: CDR1 MNHNS, CDR2 SASEGT. As DNA, the CDR3 is TGTGCCAGCAGTGAAGCGGCCGGGGGGGCATCAGATACGCAGTATTTT. It encodes CASSEAAGGASDTQYF.

This clonotype came up a few times. This chain uses TRBV29-1 with TRBJ1-2; D may be TRBD1 (6 bases). V was shortened by 3 bases and J by 1 base, with 12 bases between the two germline ends. The CDR3 covers 14 residues. Germline CDR1 SQVTM, CDR2 ANQGSEA. The CDR3 protein is CSVEGAGYNYGYTF. The CDR3 DNA follows: TGCAGCGTTGAGGGGGCAGGCTATAACTATGGCTACACCTTC.

The V and J genes are TRBV4-3 and TRBJ1-3; no definite D call. This CDR3 is built from 15 residues. Germline CDR1 LGHNA, CDR2 YSLEER. The germline V and J ends were trimmed by 6 bases and 0 bases, with 12 bases remaining between them. The CDR3 region has the DNA TGCGCCAGCAGGGAGTACGCGGCCTCTGGAAACACCATATATTTT. It encodes CASREYAASGNTIYF.

This clonotype was seen only a few times. The chain carries TRBV4-1 and TRBJ1-1; D call uncertain. Looked up from germline, CDR1 is MGHRA and CDR2 is YSYEKL. This CDR3 comprises 14 residues. V was clipped by 0 bases and J by 0 bases, with 5 bases between them. CDR3 bases: TGCGCCAGCAGCCAAGAAGGAATGAACACTGAAGCTTTCTTT. Protein: CASSQEGMNTEAFF.

This clonotype was observed a few times. The CDR3 is CASSGLAGTLDETQYF. CDR3 nucleotide sequence: TGTGCCAGCAGTGGACTAGCGGGGACCCTCGACGAGACCCAGTACTTC. V gene TRBV6-6 combines with J gene TRBJ2-5; 12 positions agree with TRBD2. The CDR3 is 16 residues long. Germline lookup yields CDR1 MNHNY and CDR2 SVGAGI (reference sequence). V shed 5 bases, J shed 5 bases, and the junction held 9 bases outside the gene matches.